These 18 T cell receptor beta chains came from one sample sequenced in a study of blood T cell repertoires in COVID-19. TCRdb's table, derived via immunoSEQ multiplex PCR, lists solely in-frame clones and lacks some. The sample lists some 340,000 clones; approximately 81% were seen once. Source material: peripheral blood. All receptors derive from a woman in her late teens or twenties with acute or convalescent COVID-19.

V gene TRBV28 combines with J gene TRBJ1-1; D uncertain. Germline lookup yields CDR1 MDHEN and CDR2 SYDVKM. The CDR3 runs 11 residues. V lost 8 bases, J lost 1 base, and 5 bases lay in between. The CDR3 region is CASGQNTEAFF. The DNA of the CDR3 is TGTGCCAGCGGGCAGAACACTGAAGCTTTCTTT.

CDR3 in DNA: TGTGCCAGCAGCCAGGGACAGAATAATTCACCCCTCCACTTT. Translated: CASSQGQNNSPLHF. This sequence joins TRBV7-8 and TRBJ1-6; 7 nucleotides match TRBD1. CDR3 length: 14 residues. Germline V gene lookup returns CDR1 SGHVS and CDR2 FQNEAQ. The ends lost 5 bases at V and 5 bases at J; junction bases unmatched: 3.

The V and J genes are TRBV19 and TRBJ1-4; D is perhaps TRBD1 (6 bases). In germline, CDR1 is LNHDA, CDR2 SQIVND (reference sequence). This CDR3 is 13 amino acids long. With 8 bases removed from V and 8 bases from J, the gap between germline ends came to 15 bases. The CDR3 nucleotides read TGTGCCAGTGCCGGGACACAAAGGGAAAAACTGTTTTTT. Translating gives CASAGTQREKLFF.

This clone has more than one count but fewer than ten. This sample also contains other DNA sequences that code for the same CDR3. The chain is built from TRBV24-1 and TRBJ2-2; 8 bases match TRBD1. The CDR3 sequence is 13 residues long. From germline, CDR1 is KGHDR and CDR2 SFDVKD. After removal of 10 bases from V and 5 bases from J, the junction contained 5 bases not matched to a gene. The DNA of the CDR3 is TGTGCCACAAGAGACAGGGGAACCGGGGAGCTGTTTTTT. Residues: CATRDRGTGELFF.

V is TRBV9 and J is TRBJ1-4; weak D call: TRBD1 (5 bases). Germline V lookup: CDR1 SGDLS, CDR2 YYNGEE. The CDR3 runs to 15 residues. Trimming removed 0 bases from V and 7 bases from J, with 13 bases in between. CDR3 sequence (DNA): TGTGCCAGCAGCGTAGCCGGGGGTTTGGGTGAAAAACTGTTTTTT. It encodes CASSVAGGLGEKLFF.

The V gene is TRBV4-1, the J gene TRBJ2-7; 10 bases map to TRBD1. This CDR3 comprises 15 residues. Trimming removed 4 bases from V and 9 bases from J; junction bases left unmatched: 12. Looked up from germline, CDR1 is MGHRA and CDR2 is YSYEKL. The CDR3 protein is CASSPPGQGFQGQYF. The CDR3, as DNA: TGCGCCAGCAGCCCCCCGGGACAGGGGTTTCAGGGGCAGTACTTC.

The chain carries TRBV3-1 (or the pseudogene TRBV3-2) and TRBJ2-7; D is possibly TRBD1 (6 bases). Germline assignment: CDR1 LGHDT and CDR2 YNNKEL (reference sequence). CDR3 length: 13 amino acids. The V end lost 4 bases, the J end lost 3 bases, and 10 bases lay between the germline ends. CDR3 in DNA: TGTGCCAGCAGCCCTGGGACAAACTACGAGCAGTACTTC. Protein sequence: CASSPGTNYEQYF.

This sequence joins TRBV24-1 and TRBJ1-2, with TRBD1 identical over 10 bases. Germline V gene lookup returns CDR1 KGHDR and CDR2 SFDVKD. There are 15 residues in the CDR3. Unmatched junction bases numbered 10, after V lost 5 bases and J lost 8 bases. CDR3 DNA sequence: TGTGCCACCAGTGGCCCCCGACAGGGGGCGGGAGGCTACACCTTC. Translated: CATSGPRQGAGGYTF.

This sequence joins TRBV28 and TRBJ1-5; D is unresolved. CDR1 is MDHEN, CDR2 SYDVKM, per germline. This CDR3 is built from 16 residues. V lost 6 bases to trimming and J lost 0 bases, with 15 bases between them. CDR3 region: CASRPLLVYSNQPQHF. CDR3 nucleotides: TGTGCCAGCAGACCCCTCTTAGTTTATAGCAATCAGCCCCAGCATTTT.

Details on this clone: Other DNA sequences of this sample code for an identical CDR3. The rearrangement links TRBV19 to TRBJ1-1; D unresolved. The germline V and J ends were trimmed by 3 bases and 1 base, with 6 bases remaining between them. Germline V gene lookup returns CDR1 LNHDA and CDR2 SQIVND (reference sequence). This CDR3 comprises 13 residues. The CDR3 DNA reads TGTGCCAGTAGTATTTCCGGGAACACTGAAGCTTTCTTT. Its translation: CASSISGNTEAFF.

The gene calls are TRBV6-1 and TRBJ1-5, with 8 bases matching TRBD1. The germline gives CDR1 MNHNS, CDR2 SASEGT. V was pared by 4 bases and J by 4 bases, with 9 bases of the junction left unmatched. The CDR3 runs 16 residues. CDR3 loop: CASSVLSGGGNQPQHF. As DNA, the CDR3 is TGTGCCAGCAGTGTATTGTCAGGGGGCGGTAATCAGCCCCAGCATTTT.

V usage is TRBV5-1 and J usage is TRBJ1-3; perhaps TRBD1 as D (6 bases). Trimming removed 4 bases at V and 0 bases at J, with 14 bases between. The CDR3 loop spans 16 amino acids. Germline-derived CDR1 and CDR2 are SGHRS and YFSETQ. The chain's CDR3 is CASSVPGGNSGNTIYF. Written as DNA, the CDR3 is TGCGCCAGCAGCGTCCCTGGGGGCAACTCTGGAAACACCATATATTTT.

The gene calls are TRBV5-1 and TRBJ2-1; TRBD1 matches at 8 bases. The trim removed 5 bases at V and 5 bases at J, leaving 12 bases unmatched. Germline V gene sequence: CDR1 SGHRS, CDR2 YFSETQ. CDR3 length: 16 amino acids. The CDR3 loop is CASSTGRDRINNEQFF. The CDR3 DNA follows: TGCGCCAGCAGTACCGGCCGGGACAGGATTAACAATGAGCAGTTCTTC.

V and J are TRBV28 and TRBJ1-3; D remains ambiguous. V was pared by 3 bases and J by 4 bases, with 4 bases between. CDR3 length: 12 amino acids. Germline V lookup: CDR1 MDHEN, CDR2 SYDVKM. The CDR3 loop is CASSLQGNTIYF. CDR3 nucleotides: TGTGCCAGCAGTTTGCAGGGAAACACCATATATTTT.

The chain combines TRBV27 with TRBJ2-3, with D tentatively TRBD1 (5 bases). The V gene lost 3 bases and the J gene lost 4 bases, with 8 bases spanning the gap. This CDR3 region has 13 residues. The germline CDR1 and CDR2 sequences are MNHEY and SMNVEV (reference sequence). The CDR3 reads CASSFQGADTQYF. CDR3 bases: TGTGCCAGCAGTTTTCAGGGCGCAGATACGCAGTATTTT.

The V call is TRBV5-1, the J call TRBJ1-3, with TRBD1 matching 8 bases. Germline loops: CDR1 SGHRS, CDR2 YFSETQ. The CDR3 covers 16 residues. V shed 3 bases and J 5 bases; nucleotides not matched to a gene: 10. The CDR3 reads CASSYGQGRIRNTIYF. CDR3 nucleotide sequence: TGCGCCAGCAGCTATGGACAGGGAAGAATCCGAAACACCATATATTTT.

J is TRBJ1-1 and V is TRBV28; D not certain. Trimming stripped 6 bases from V and 1 base from J, with 12 bases between. Germline lookup yields CDR1 MDHEN and CDR2 SYDVKM. CDR3 length equals 14 residues. The CDR3 sequence: CASSSGRENTEAFF. The CDR3 nucleotides read TGTGCCAGCAGCAGCGGACGGGAGAACACTGAAGCTTTCTTT.

The chain has TRBV21-1 and TRBJ1-4; TRBD1 was called by the table and not checked on the DNA. TRBV21-1 is a documented pseudogene. The CDR3 spans 14 residues. The chain's CDR3 is CASSKTGVFEKLFF. Written as DNA, the CDR3 is TGTGCCAGCAGCAAGACAGGGGTTTTTGAAAAACTGTTTTTT.